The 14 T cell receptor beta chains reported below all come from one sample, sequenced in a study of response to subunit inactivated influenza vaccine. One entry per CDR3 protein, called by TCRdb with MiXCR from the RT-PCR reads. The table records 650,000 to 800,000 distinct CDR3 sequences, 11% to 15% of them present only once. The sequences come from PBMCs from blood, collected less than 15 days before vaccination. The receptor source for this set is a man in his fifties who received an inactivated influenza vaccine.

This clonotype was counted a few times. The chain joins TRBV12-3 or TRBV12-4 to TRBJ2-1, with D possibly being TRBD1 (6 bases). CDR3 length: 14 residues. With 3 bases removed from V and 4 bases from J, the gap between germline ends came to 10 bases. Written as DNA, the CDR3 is TGTGCCAGCAGTTTCCGGGACATGTACAATGAGCAGTTCTTC. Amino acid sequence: CASSFRDMYNEQFF.

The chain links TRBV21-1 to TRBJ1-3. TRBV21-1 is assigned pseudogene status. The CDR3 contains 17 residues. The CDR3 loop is CASSKERGRSSGNTIYF. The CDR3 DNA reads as TGTGCCAGCAGCAAAGAACGGGGTAGAAGCTCTGGAAACACCATATATTTT.

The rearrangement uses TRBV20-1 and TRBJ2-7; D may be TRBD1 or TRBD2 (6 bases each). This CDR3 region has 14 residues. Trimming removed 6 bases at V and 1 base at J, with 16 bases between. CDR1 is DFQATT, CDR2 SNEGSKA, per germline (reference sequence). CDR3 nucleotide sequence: TGCAGTGCGGAGGGACATATTTCGTCCTACGAGCAGTACTTC. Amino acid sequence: CSAEGHISSYEQYF.

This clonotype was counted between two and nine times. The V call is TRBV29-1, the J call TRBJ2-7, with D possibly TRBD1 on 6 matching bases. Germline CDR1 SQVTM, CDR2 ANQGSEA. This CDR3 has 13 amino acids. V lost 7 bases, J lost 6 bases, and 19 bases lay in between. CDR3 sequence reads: CSAYRADRGEQYF. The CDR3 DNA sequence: TGCAGCGCATACAGGGCAGATCGGGGCGAGCAGTACTTC.

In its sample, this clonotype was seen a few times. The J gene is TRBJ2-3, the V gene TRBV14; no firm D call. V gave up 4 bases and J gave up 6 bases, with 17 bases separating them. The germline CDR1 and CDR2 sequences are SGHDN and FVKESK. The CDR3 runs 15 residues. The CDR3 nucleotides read TGTGCCAGCAGCCTAAACACGGATTCGTGGGATACGCAGTATTTT. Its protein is CASSLNTDSWDTQYF.

The CDR3 nucleotides are TGCAGTGCTAAGGGCGGGGGGTTCTACAATGAGCAGTTCTTC. This gives the protein CSAKGGGFYNEQFF. The V and J genes are TRBV20-1 and TRBJ2-1; TRBD2 matches at 8 bases. The CDR3 spans 14 residues. V lost 4 bases to trimming and J lost 3 bases; unmatched junction nucleotides: 5. CDR1 is DFQATT and CDR2 is SNEGSKA in the germline V gene (reference sequence).

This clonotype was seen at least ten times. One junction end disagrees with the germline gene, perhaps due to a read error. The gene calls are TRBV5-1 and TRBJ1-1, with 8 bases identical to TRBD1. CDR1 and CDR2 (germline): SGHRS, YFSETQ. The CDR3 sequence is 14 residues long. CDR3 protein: CASSGGQGNTEAFF. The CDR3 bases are TGTGCCAGCAGTGGCGGACAGGGGAACACTGAAGCTTTCTTT.

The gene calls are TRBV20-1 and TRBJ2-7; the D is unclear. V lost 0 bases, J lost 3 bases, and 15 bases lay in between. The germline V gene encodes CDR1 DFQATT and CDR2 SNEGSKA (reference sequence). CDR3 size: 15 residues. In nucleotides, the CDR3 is TGCAGTGCTAGAGACCCCCGACGGATCCACTACGAGCAGTACTTC. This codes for CSARDPRRIHYEQYF.

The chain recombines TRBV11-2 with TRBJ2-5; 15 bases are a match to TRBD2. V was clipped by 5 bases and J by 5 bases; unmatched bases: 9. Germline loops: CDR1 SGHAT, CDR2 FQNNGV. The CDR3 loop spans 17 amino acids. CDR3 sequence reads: CASSPSGTSGRRETQYF. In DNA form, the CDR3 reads TGTGCCAGCAGCCCCTCCGGGACTAGCGGGAGGAGGGAGACCCAGTACTTC.

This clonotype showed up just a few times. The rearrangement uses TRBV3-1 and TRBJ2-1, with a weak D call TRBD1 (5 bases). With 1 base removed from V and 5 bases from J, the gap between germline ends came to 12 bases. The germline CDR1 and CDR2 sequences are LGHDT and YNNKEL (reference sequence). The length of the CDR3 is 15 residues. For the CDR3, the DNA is TGTGCCAGCAGCCAAGCCCCAGTGGGGCACAATGAGCAGTTCTTC. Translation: CASSQAPVGHNEQFF.

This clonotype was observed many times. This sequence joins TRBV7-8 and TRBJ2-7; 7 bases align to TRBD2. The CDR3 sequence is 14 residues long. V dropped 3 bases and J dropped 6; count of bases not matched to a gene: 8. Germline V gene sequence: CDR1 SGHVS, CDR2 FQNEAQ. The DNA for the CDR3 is TGTGCCAGCAGCTTCTCGTTAGCGGGTTTCGAGCAGTACTTC. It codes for CASSFSLAGFEQYF.

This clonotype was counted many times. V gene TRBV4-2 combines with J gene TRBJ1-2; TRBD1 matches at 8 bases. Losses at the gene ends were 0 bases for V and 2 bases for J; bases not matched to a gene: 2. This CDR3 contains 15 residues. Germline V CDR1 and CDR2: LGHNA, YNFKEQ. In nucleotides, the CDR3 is TGTGCCAGCAGCCAAGATGGACAGGGAAACTATGGCTACACCTTC. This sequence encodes CASSQDGQGNYGYTF.

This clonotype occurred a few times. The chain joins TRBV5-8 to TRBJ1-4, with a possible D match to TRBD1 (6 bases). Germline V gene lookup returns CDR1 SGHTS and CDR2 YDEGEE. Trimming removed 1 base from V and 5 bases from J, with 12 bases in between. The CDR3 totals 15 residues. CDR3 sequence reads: CASSLSAGENEKLFF. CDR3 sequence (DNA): TGTGCCAGCAGCTTGTCGGCAGGGGAGAATGAAAAACTGTTTTTT.

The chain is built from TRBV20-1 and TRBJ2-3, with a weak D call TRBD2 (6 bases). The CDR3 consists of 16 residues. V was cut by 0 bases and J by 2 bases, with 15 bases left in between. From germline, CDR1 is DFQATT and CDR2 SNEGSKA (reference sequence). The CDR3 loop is CSARDLGGTYTDTQYF. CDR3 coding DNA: TGCAGTGCTAGAGATCTTGGCGGGACCTACACAGATACGCAGTATTTT.